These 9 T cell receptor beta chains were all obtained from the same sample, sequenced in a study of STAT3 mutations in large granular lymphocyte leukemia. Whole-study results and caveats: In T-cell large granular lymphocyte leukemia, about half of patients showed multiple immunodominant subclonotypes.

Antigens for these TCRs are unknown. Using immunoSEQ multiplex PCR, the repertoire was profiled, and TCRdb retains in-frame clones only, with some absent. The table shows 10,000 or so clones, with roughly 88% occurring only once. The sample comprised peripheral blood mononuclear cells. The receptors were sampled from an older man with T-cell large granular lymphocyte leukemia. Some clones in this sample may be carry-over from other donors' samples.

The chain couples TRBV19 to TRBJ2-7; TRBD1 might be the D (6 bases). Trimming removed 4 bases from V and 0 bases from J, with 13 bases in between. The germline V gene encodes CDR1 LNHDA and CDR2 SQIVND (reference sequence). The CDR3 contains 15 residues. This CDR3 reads CASSKRTENSYEQYF. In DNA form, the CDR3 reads TGTGCCAGTAGTAAAAGGACAGAGAACTCCTACGAGCAGTACTTC.

CDR3 sequence (DNA): TGCGCCAGCAGCCAAGAAAGACAGGCGTTCTCGGGCTACACCTTC. It yields the protein CASSQERQAFSGYTF. The chain combines TRBV4-1 with TRBJ1-2, with D possibly TRBD1 on 6 matching bases. CDR3 size: 15 residues. V dropped 0 bases and J dropped 8 bases, with 16 bases sitting between them. Germline-derived CDR1 and CDR2 are MGHRA and YSYEKL.

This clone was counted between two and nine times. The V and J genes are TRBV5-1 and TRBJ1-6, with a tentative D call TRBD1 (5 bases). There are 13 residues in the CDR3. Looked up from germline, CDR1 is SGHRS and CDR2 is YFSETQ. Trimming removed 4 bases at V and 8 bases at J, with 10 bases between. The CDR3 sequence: CASSTGTDSPLHF. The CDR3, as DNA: TGCGCCAGCAGCACCGGGACCGATTCACCCCTCCACTTT. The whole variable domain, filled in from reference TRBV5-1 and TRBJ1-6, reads KAGVTQTPRYLIKTRGQQVTLSCSPISGHRSVSWYQQTPGQGLQFLFEYFSETQRNKGNFPGRFSGRQFSNSRSEMNVSTLELGDSALYLCASSTGTDSPLHFGNGTRLTVT.

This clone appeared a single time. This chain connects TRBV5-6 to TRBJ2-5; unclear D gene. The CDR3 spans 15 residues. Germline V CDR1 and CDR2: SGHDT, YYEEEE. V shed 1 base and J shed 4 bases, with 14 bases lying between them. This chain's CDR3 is CASSLSRVARETQYF. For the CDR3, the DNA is TGTGCCAGCAGCTTGAGTCGTGTAGCTCGAGAGACCCAGTACTTC. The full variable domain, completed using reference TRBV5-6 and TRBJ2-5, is DAGVTQSPTHLIKTRGQQVTLRCSPKSGHDTVSWYQQALGQGPQFIFQYYEEEERQRGNFPDRFSGHQFPNYSSELNVNALLLGDSALYLCASSLSRVARETQYFGPGTRLLVL.

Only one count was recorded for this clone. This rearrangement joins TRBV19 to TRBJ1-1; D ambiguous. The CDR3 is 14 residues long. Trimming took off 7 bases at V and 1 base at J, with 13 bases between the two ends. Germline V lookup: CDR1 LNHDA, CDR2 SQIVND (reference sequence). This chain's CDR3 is CASIIGRGNTEAFF. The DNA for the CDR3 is TGTGCCAGTATAATTGGGCGCGGGAACACTGAAGCTTTCTTT.

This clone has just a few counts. CDR3: CASSIRANTGELFF. The CDR3 DNA follows: TGTGCCAGTAGTATCCGGGCTAACACCGGGGAGCTGTTTTTT. The rearrangement uses TRBV19 and TRBJ2-2; D is unresolved. Germline CDR1 and CDR2: LNHDA and SQIVND (reference sequence). Trimming cost V 3 bases and J 2 bases, with 7 bases left between them. This CDR3 has 14 residues.

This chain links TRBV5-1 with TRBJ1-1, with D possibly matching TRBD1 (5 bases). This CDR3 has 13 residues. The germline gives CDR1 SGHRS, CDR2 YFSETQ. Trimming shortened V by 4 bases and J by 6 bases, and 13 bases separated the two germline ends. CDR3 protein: CASSQEGIPEAFF. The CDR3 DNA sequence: TGCGCCAGCAGCCAAGAGGGGATCCCTGAAGCTTTCTTT. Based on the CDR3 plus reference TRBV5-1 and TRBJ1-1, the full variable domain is KAGVTQTPRYLIKTRGQQVTLSCSPISGHRSVSWYQQTPGQGLQFLFEYFSETQRNKGNFPGRFSGRQFSNSRSEMNVSTLELGDSALYLCASSQEGIPEAFFGQGTRLTVV.

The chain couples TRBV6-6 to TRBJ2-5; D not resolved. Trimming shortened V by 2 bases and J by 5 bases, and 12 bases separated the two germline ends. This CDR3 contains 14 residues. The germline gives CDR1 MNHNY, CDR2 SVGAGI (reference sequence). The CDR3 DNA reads TGTGCCAGCAGTTACGATTTTAACGGCGAGACCCAGTACTTC. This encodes CASSYDFNGETQYF.

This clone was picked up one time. The CDR3: CASSRDSSNTEAFF. In DNA form, the CDR3 reads TGCGCCAGCAGCCGTGACAGCTCGAACACTGAAGCTTTCTTT. The chain combines TRBV5-1 with TRBJ1-1, with D possibly matching TRBD1 (5 bases). The V gene lost 4 bases and the J gene lost 1 base, with 11 bases spanning the gap. The CDR3 sequence is 14 residues long. The germline CDR1 and CDR2 sequences are SGHRS and YFSETQ.